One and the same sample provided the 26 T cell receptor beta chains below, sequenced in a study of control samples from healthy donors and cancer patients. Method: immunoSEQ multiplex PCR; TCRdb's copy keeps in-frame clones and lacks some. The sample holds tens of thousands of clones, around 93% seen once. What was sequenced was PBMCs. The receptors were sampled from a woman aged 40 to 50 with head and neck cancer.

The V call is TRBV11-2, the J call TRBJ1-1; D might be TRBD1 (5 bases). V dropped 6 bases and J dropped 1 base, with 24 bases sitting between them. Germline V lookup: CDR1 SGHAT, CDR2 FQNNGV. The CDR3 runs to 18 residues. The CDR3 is CASSRAFQTDSPNTEAFF. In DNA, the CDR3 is TGTGCCAGCAGTCGAGCATTTCAGACAGATAGTCCGAACACTGAAGCTTTCTTT.

The CDR3 protein is CASSLALGRSGTQYF. DNA of the CDR3: TGTGCCAGCAGCTTAGCGCTAGGTCGGAGTGGGACCCAGTACTTC. The chain recombines TRBV7-2 with TRBJ2-5; D call uncertain. With 0 bases removed from V and 7 bases from J, the gap between germline ends came to 15 bases. The CDR3 extends over 15 amino acids. Germline V gene sequence: CDR1 SGHTA, CDR2 FQGNSA.

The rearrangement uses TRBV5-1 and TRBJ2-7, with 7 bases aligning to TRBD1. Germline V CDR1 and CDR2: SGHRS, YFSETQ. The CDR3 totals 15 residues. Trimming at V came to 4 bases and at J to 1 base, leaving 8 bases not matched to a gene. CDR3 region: CASSSTPGQSYEQYF. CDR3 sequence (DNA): TGCGCCAGCAGCAGTACTCCGGGACAGTCCTACGAGCAGTACTTC.

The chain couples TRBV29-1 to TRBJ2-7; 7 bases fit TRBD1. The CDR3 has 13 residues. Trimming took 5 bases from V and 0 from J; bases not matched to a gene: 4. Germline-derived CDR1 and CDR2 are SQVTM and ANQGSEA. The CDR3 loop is CSVQGGPSYEQYF. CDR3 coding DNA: TGCAGCGTTCAAGGGGGCCCCTCCTACGAGCAGTACTTC.

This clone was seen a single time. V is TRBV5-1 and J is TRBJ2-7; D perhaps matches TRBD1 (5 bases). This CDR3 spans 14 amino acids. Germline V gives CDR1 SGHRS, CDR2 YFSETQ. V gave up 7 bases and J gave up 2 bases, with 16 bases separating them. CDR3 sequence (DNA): TGCGCCAGCGCCCCCCGGCAGGGCCCCTACGAGCAGTACTTC. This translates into CASAPRQGPYEQYF.

CDR3 sequence: CASSSPGLRNGYTF. The CDR3 bases are TGTGCCAGCAGTTCCCCGGGGTTAAGGAATGGCTACACCTTC. The V call is TRBV27, the J call TRBJ1-2, with D unclear. V was pared by 4 bases and J by 6 bases, with 15 bases between. Germline-derived CDR1 and CDR2 are MNHEY and SMNVEV (reference sequence). The CDR3 covers 14 residues.

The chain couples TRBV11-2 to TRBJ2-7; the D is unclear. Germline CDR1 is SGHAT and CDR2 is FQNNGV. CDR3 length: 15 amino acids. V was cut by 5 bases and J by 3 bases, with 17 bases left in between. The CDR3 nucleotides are TGTGCCAGCAGCCGTGGCGGCCCCCCCCTCTACGAGCAGTACTTC. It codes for CASSRGGPPLYEQYF.

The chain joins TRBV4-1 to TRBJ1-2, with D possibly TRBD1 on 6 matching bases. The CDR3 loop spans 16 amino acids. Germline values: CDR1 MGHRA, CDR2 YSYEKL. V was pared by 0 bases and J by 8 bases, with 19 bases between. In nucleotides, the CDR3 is TGCGCCAGCAGCCAAGATCCCACAGGGAGGGGTTACGGCTACACCTTC. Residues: CASSQDPTGRGYGYTF.

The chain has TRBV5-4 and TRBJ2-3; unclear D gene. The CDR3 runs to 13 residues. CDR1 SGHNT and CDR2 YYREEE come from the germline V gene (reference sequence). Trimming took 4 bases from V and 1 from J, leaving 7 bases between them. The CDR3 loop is CASSLTGTDTQYF. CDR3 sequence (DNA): TGTGCCAGCAGCCTCACAGGCACAGATACGCAGTATTTT.

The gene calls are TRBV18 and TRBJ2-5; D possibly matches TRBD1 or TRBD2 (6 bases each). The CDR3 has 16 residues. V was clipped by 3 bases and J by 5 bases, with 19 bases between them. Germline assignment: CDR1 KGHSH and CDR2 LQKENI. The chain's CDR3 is CASSPQGGTVGETQYF. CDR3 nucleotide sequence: TGTGCCAGCTCACCTCAAGGGGGGACCGTTGGGGAGACCCAGTACTTC.

The CDR3 nucleotides read TGTGCCAGCAGCTTGAACAGGGTGGGGGAGACCCAGTACTTC. Protein: CASSLNRVGETQYF. The chain is built from TRBV5-6 and TRBJ2-5, with a weak D call TRBD1 (6 bases). This CDR3 comprises 14 residues. From germline, CDR1 is SGHDT and CDR2 YYEEEE. Deletions cut 1 base from V and 5 bases from J, with 12 bases between.

Here the CDR3 reads CASSSDRANTEAFF. DNA of the CDR3: TGTGCCAGCAGCTCAGACAGGGCTAACACTGAAGCTTTCTTT. The chain uses TRBV7-9 and TRBJ1-1; 7 nucleotides line up with TRBD1. Germline assignment: CDR1 SEHNR and CDR2 FQNEAQ (reference sequence). J gave up 2 bases and V 4 bases, and 4 bases lay outside the gene matches. This CDR3 has 14 residues.

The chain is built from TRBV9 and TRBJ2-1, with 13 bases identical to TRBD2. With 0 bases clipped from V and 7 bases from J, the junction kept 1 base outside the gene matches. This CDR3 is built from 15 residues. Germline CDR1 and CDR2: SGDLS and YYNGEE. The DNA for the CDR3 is TGTGCCAGCAGCGTAGGGACTAGCGGGAGTAATGAGCAGTTCTTC. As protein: CASSVGTSGSNEQFF.

The CDR3 loop reads CASSLGIAVTYEQYF. DNA of the CDR3: TGCGCCAGCAGCTTAGGAATCGCCGTGACCTACGAGCAGTACTTC. The chain couples TRBV5-1 to TRBJ2-7; D call uncertain. The ends were cut back, 2 bases at V and 2 bases at J, with 14 bases in the middle. The CDR3 is 15 residues long. Germline values: CDR1 SGHRS, CDR2 YFSETQ.

The CDR3 bases are TGCGCCAGCAGCTCGGGACAGCACACTGAAGCTTTCTTT. Protein product: CASSSGQHTEAFF. The J gene is TRBJ1-1, the V gene TRBV5-1, with 7 positions matching TRBD1. This CDR3 is built from 13 residues. The germline V gene encodes CDR1 SGHRS and CDR2 YFSETQ. The junction had 2 bases not matched to a gene; V was cut back by 3 bases and J by 3 bases. The variable domain in full, with the rest retrieved from reference TRBV5-1 and TRBJ1-1, is KAGVTQTPRYLIKTRGQQVTLSCSPISGHRSVSWYQQTPGQGLQFLFEYFSETQRNKGNFPGRFSGRQFSNSRSEMNVSTLELGDSALYLCASSSGQHTEAFFGQGTRLTVV.

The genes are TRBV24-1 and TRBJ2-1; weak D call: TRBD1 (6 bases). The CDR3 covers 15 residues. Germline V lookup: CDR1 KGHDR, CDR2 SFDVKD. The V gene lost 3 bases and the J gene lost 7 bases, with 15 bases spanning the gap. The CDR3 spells CATSDRVGTRNEQFF. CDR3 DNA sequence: TGTGCCACCAGTGATCGGGTCGGGACAAGGAATGAGCAGTTCTTC.

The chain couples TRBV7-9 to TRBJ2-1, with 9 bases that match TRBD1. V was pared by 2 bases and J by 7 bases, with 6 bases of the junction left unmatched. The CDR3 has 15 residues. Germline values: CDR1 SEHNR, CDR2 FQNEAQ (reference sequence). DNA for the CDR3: TGTGCCAGCAGCTTAACGGGACAGGGTATGAATGAGCAGTTCTTC. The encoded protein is CASSLTGQGMNEQFF.

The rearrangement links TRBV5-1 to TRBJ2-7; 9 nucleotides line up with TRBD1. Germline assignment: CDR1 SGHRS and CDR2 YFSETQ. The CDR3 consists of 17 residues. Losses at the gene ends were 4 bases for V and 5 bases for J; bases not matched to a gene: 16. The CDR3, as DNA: TGCGCCAGCAGCCCGGTCTTAGGTATACAGGGGGCCCACGAGCAGTACTTC. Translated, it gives CASSPVLGIQGAHEQYF.

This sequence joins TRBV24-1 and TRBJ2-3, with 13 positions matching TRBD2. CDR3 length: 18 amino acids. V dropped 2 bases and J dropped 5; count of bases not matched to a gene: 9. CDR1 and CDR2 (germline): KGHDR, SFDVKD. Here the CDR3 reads CATSDSPGTSGDGDTQYF. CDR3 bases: TGTGCCACCAGTGATTCTCCTGGGACTAGCGGGGATGGAGATACGCAGTATTTT.

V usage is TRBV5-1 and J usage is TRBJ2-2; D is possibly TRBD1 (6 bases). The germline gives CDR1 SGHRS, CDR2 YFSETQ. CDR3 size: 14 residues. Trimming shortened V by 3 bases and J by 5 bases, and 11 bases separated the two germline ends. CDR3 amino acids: CASSSGQRTGELFF. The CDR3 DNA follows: TGCGCCAGCAGCTCCGGACAGCGAACCGGGGAGCTGTTTTTT.

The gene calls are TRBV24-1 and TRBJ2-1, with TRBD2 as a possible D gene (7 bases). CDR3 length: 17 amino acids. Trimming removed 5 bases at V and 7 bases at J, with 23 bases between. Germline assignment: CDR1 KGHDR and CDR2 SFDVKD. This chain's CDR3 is CATSGSPGGRDANEQFF. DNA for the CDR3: TGTGCCACCAGTGGCTCCCCCGGGGGGCGGGATGCGAATGAGCAGTTCTTC.

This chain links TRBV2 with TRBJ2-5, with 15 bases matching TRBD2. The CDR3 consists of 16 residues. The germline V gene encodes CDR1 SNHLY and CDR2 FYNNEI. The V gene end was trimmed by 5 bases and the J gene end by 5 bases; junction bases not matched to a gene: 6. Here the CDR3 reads CASSRPGTSGRETQYF. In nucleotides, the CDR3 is TGTGCCAGCAGTCGTCCCGGGACTAGCGGGAGGGAGACCCAGTACTTC. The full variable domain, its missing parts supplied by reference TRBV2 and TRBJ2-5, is EPEVTQTPSHQVTQMGQEVILRCVPISNHLYFYWYRQILGQKVEFLVSFYNNEISEKSEIFDDQFSVERPDGSNFTLKIRSTKLEDSAMYFCASSRPGTSGRETQYFGPGTRLLVL.

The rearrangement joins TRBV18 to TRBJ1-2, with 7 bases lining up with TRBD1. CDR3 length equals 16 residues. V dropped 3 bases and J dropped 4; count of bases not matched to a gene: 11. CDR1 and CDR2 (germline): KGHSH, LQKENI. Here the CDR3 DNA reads TGTGCCAGCTCACCTTCGGACAGGTTCGCTTCCTATGGCTACACCTTC. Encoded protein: CASSPSDRFASYGYTF.

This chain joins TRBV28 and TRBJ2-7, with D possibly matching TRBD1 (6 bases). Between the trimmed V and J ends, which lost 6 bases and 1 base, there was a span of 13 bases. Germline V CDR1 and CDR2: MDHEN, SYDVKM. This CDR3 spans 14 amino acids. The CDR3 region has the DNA TGTGCCAGCAGAGGGAACAGGGCGTCCTACGAGCAGTACTTC. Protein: CASRGNRASYEQYF.

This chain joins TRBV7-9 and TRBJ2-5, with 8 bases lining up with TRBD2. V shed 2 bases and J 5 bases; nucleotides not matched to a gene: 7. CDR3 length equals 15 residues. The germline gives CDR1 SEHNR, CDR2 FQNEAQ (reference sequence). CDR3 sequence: CASSLSGLVWETQYF. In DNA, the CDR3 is TGTGCCAGCAGCTTATCGGGACTAGTCTGGGAGACCCAGTACTTC. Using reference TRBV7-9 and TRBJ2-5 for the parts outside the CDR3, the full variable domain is DTGVSQNPRHKITKRGQNVTFRCDPISEHNRLYWYRQTLGQGPEFLTYFQNEAQLEKSRLLSDRFSAERPKGSFSTLEIQRTEQGDSAMYLCASSLSGLVWETQYFGPGTRLLVL.

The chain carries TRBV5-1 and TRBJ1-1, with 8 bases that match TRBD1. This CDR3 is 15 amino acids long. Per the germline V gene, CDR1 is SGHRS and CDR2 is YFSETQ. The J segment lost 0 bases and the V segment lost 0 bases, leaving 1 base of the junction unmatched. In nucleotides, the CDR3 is TGCGCCAGCAGCTTGGGGGGACAGGTGAACACTGAAGCTTTCTTT. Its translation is CASSLGGQVNTEAFF.